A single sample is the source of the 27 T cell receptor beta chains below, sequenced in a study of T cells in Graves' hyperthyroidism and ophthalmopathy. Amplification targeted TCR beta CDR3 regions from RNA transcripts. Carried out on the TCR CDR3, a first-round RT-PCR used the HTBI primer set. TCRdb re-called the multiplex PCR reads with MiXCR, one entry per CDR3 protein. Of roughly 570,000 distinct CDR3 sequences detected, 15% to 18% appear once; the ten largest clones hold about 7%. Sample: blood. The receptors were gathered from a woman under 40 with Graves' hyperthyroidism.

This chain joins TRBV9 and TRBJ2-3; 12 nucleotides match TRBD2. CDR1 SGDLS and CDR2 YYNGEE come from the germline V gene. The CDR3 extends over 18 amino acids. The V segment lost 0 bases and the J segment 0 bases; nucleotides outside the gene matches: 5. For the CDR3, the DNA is TGTGCCAGCAGCGTAGACAGGACTAGCGGGGCTAGCACAGATACGCAGTATTTT. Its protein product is CASSVDRTSGASTDTQYF.

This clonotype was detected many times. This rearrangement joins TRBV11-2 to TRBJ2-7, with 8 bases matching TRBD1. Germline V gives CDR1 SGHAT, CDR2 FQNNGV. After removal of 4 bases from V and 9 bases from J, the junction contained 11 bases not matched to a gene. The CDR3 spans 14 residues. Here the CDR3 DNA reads TGTGCCAGCAGCTACATACCGACAGGGGCGGTGCAGTACTTC. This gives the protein CASSYIPTGAVQYF.

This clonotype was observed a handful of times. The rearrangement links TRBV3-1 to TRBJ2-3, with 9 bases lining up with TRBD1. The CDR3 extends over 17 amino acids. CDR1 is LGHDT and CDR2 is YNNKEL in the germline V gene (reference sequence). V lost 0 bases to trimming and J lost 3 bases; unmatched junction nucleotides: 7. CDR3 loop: CASSQDLLQGATDTQYF. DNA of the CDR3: TGTGCCAGCAGCCAAGATTTGTTACAGGGGGCTACAGATACGCAGTATTTT.

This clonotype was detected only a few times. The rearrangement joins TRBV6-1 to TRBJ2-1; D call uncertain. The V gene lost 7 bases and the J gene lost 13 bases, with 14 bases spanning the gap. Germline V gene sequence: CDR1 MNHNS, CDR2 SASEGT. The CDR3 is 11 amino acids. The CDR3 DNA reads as TGTGCCAGCAATCAAGGTGTTCATCAGTTCTTC. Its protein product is CASNQGVHQFF.

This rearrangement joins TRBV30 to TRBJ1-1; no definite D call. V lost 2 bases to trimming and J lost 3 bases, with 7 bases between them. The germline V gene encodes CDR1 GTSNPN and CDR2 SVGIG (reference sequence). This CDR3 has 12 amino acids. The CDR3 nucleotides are TGTGCCTGGAGTTGGGGAGACACTGAAGCTTTCTTT. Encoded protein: CAWSWGDTEAFF.

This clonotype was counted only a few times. The CDR3 nucleotides read TGCGCCAGCCGAAAGGAGGGAGGGGCAGATACGCAGTATTTT. Amino acids: CASRKEGGADTQYF. This chain joins TRBV10-1 and TRBJ2-3; 7 bases agree with TRBD2. The germline V gene encodes CDR1 WNHNN and CDR2 SYGVQD (reference sequence). V lost 8 bases and J lost 4; bases outside the gene matches: 9. This CDR3 comprises 14 residues.

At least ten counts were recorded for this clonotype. DNA of the CDR3: TGTGCCTGGAGTGTACGCACAGCGGGCGTAAAGACCCAGTACTTC. Its protein product is CAWSVRTAGVKTQYF. This chain joins TRBV30 and TRBJ2-5; D may be TRBD2 (6 bases). Trimming took 0 bases from V and 6 from J, leaving 17 bases between them. Germline CDR1 GTSNPN, CDR2 SVGIG (reference sequence). The CDR3 covers 15 residues.

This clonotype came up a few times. The CDR3 sequence is CSALGQGDGYTF. As DNA, the CDR3 is TGCAGTGCTTTAGGACAGGGAGATGGCTACACCTTC. The rearrangement joins TRBV20-1 to TRBJ1-2, with TRBD1 identical over 8 bases. With 5 bases clipped from V and 6 bases from J, the junction kept 5 bases outside the gene matches. The CDR3 runs 12 residues. Germline CDR1 and CDR2: DFQATT and SNEGSKA (reference sequence).

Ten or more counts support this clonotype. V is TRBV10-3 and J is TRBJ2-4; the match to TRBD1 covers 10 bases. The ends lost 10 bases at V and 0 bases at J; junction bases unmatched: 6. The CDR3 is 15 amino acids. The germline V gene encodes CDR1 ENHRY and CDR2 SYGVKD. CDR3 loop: CATRQGALAKNIQYF. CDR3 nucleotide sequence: TGTGCCACCAGACAGGGGGCCCTAGCCAAAAACATTCAGTACTTC.

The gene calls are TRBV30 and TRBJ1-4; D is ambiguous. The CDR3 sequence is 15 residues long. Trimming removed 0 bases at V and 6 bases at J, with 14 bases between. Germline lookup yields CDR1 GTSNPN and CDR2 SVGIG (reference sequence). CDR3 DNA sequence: TGTGCCTGGAGTGTAGGGCTGGGCATGGATGAAAAACTGTTTTTT. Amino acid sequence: CAWSVGLGMDEKLFF.

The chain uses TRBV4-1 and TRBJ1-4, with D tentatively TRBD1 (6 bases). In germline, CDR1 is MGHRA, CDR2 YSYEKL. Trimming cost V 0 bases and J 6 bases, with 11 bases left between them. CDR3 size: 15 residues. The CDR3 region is CASSQDPGVHEKLFF. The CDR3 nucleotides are TGCGCCAGCAGCCAAGATCCAGGGGTGCATGAAAAACTGTTTTTT.

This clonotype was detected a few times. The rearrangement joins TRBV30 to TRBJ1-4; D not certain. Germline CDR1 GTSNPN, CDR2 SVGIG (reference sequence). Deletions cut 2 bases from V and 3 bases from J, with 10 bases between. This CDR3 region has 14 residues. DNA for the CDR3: TGTGCCTGGAGTTCCGGGTCCCCTAATGAAAAACTGTTTTTT. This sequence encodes CAWSSGSPNEKLFF.

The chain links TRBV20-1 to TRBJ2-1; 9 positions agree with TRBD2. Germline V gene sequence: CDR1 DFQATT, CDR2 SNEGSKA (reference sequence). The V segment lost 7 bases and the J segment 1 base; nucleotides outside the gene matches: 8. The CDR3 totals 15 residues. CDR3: CSVTRLADSYNEQFF. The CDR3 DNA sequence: TGCAGTGTTACGAGACTAGCGGATTCCTACAATGAGCAGTTCTTC.

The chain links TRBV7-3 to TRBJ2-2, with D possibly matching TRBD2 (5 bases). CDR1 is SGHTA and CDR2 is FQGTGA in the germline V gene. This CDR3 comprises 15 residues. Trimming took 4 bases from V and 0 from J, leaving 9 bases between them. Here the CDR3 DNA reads TGTGCCAGCAGCTCATCCGGGGCGAACACCGGGGAGCTGTTTTTT. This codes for CASSSSGANTGELFF. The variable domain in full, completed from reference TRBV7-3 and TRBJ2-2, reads GAGVSQTPSNKVTEKGKYVELRCDPISGHTALYWYRQSLGQGPEFLIYFQGTGAADDSGLPNDRFFAVRPEGSVSTLKIQRTERGDSAVYLCASSSSGANTGELFFGEGSRLTVL.

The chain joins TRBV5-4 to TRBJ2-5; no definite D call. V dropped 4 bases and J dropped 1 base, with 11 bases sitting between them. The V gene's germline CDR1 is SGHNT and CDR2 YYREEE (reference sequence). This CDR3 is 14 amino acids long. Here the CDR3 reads CASSTGQIQETQYF. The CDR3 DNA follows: TGTGCCAGCAGCACTGGCCAAATCCAAGAGACCCAGTACTTC.

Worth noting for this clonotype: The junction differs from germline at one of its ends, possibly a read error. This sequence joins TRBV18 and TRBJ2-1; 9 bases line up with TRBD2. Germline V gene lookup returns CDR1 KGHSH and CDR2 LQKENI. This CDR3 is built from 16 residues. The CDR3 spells CASSPRAGGSSNEQFF. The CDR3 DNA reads TGTGCCAGCTCACCGAGAGCGGGAGGATCCTCCAATGAGCAGTTCTTC.

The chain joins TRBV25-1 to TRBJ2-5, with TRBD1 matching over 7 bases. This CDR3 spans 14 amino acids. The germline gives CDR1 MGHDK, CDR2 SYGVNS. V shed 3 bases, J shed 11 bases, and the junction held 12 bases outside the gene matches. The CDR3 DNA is TGTGCCAGCAGTGACGACAGGGCTGTATCGTCACAGTACTTC. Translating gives CASSDDRAVSSQYF.

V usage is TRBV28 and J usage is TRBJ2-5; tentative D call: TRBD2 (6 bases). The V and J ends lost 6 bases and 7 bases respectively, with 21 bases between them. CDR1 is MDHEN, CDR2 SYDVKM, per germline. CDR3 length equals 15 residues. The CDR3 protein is CASSPLDGSGGTQYF. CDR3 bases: TGTGCCAGCAGCCCCCTAGACGGGAGCGGCGGGACCCAGTACTTC.

The CDR3 spells CASSPGGLGIAKNIQYF. CDR3 in DNA: TGTGCCAGCAGCCCCGGGGGCCTGGGCATCGCCAAAAACATTCAGTACTTC. The chain links TRBV7-6 to TRBJ2-4; D possibly matches TRBD1 or TRBD2 (6 bases each). Germline assignment: CDR1 SGHVS and CDR2 FNYEAQ. Trimming took 5 bases from V and 1 from J, leaving 18 bases between them. The CDR3 consists of 17 residues.

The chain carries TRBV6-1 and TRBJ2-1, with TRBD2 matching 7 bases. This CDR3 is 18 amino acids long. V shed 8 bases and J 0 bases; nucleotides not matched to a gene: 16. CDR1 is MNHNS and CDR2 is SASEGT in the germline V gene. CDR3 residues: CASHDARGQRGSYNEQFF. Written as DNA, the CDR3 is TGTGCCAGCCACGACGCTCGTGGGCAGCGGGGCTCCTACAATGAGCAGTTCTTC.

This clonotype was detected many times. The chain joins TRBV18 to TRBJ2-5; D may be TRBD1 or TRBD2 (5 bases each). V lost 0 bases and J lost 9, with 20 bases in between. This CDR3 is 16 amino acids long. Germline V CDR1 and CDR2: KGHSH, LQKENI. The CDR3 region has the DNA TGTGCCAGCTCACCACCGGTCGGGACCCCATTATTGGCCCAGTACTTC. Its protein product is CASSPPVGTPLLAQYF. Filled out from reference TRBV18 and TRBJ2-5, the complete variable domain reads NAGVMQNPRHLVRRRGQEARLRCSPMKGHSHVYWYRQLPEEGLKFMVYLQKENIIDESGMPKERFSAEFPKEGPSILRIQQVVRGDSAAYFCASSPPVGTPLLAQYFGPGTRLLVL.

The CDR3: CASSRDNGSTNEQFF. CDR3 coding DNA: TGTGCCAGTAGTAGGGATAACGGGAGTACAAATGAGCAGTTCTTC. This chain uses TRBV19 with TRBJ2-1; D perhaps matches TRBD2 (6 bases). The germline V and J ends were trimmed by 4 bases and 7 bases, with 17 bases remaining between them. In germline, CDR1 is LNHDA, CDR2 SQIVND (reference sequence). The CDR3 is 15 amino acids. Together with reference TRBV19 and TRBJ2-1, the CDR3 gives the full variable domain: DGGITQSPKYLFRKEGQNVTLSCEQNLNHDAMYWYRQDPGQGLRLIYYSQIVNDFQKGDIAEGYSVSREKKESFPLTVTSAQKNPTAFYLCASSRDNGSTNEQFFGPGTRLTVL.

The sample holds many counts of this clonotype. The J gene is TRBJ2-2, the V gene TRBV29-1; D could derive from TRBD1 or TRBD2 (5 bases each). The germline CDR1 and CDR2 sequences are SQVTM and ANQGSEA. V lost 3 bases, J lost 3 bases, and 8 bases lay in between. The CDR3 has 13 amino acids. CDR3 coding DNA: TGCAGCGTTGATACGGGACACACCGGGGAGCTGTTTTTT. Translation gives CSVDTGHTGELFF.

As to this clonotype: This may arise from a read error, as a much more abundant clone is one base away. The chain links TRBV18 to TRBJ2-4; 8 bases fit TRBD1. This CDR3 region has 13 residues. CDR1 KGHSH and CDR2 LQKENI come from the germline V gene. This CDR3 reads CTSSQQGEAVQYF. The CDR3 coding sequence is TGTACCAGCTCACAACAGGGGGAAGCCGTTCAGTACTTC. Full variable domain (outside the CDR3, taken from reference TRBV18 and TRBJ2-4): NAGVMQNPRHLVRRRGQEARLRCSPMKGHSHVYWYRQLPEEGLKFMVYLQKENIIDESGMPKERFSAEFPKEGPSILRIQQVVRGDSAAYFCTSSQQGEAVQYFGAGTRLSVL.

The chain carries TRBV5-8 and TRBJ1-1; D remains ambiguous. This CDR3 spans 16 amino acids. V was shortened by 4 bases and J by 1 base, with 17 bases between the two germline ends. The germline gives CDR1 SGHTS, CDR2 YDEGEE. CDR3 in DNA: TGTGCCAGCAGCCCGGGAGGTGCCAGAGAGAACACTGAAGCTTTCTTT. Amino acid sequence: CASSPGGARENTEAFF.

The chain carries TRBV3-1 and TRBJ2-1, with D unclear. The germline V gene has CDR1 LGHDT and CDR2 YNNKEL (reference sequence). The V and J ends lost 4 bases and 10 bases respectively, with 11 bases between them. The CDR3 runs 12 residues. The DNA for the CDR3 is TGTGCCAGCAGCCGCCCCGGTTTAGAGCAGTTCTTC. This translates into CASSRPGLEQFF.

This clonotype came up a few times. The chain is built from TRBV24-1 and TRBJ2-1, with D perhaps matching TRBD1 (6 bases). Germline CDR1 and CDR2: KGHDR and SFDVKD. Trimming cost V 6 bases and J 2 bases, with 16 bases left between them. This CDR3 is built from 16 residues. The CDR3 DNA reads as TGTGCCACCAGTTCTTCGAGGGCAGGGGCCTACAATGAGCAGTTCTTC. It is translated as CATSSSRAGAYNEQFF.